These 25 T cell receptor beta chains were sequenced from one sample in a study of glioma-infiltrating T cells after dendritic cell vaccination. Only in-frame clones appear in the TCRdb table, and some are missing; sequencing was by immunoSEQ multiplex PCR. In the table there are roughly 100,000 clones, around 81% of which are singletons. The sample here was blood, taken before dendritic cell vaccination. The receptors here all came from a human donor with glioblastoma.

The V and J genes are TRBV4-1 and TRBJ1-5, with D tentatively TRBD1 (5 bases). This CDR3 is built from 17 residues. Looked up from germline, CDR1 is MGHRA and CDR2 is YSYEKL. The V end was cut by 0 bases, the J end by 9 bases, with 21 bases between. The CDR3 is CASSQDRGAAWGRPQHF. The CDR3 coding sequence is TGCGCCAGCAGCCAAGATCGCGGGGCCGCCTGGGGGAGGCCCCAGCATTTT.

The chain uses TRBV30 and TRBJ2-2, with D possibly being TRBD2 (6 bases). Per germline, CDR1 GTSNPN and CDR2 SVGIG (reference sequence). The CDR3 consists of 14 residues. V was shortened by 0 bases and J by 6 bases, with 11 bases between the two germline ends. The CDR3 nucleotides are TGTGCCTGGAGTGTACCTGGAGGGTCCGGGGAGCTGTTTTTT. Amino acids: CAWSVPGGSGELFF.

The chain joins TRBV6-1 to TRBJ1-1, with no clear D. Germline CDR1 is MNHNS and CDR2 is SASEGT. CDR3 length: 16 residues. V was shortened by 0 bases and J by 4 bases, with 15 bases between the two germline ends. CDR3 bases: TGTGCCAGCAGTGAAGCTCTCGGGGAGGGCGGCACTGAAGCTTTCTTT. It is translated as CASSEALGEGGTEAFF.

The chain links TRBV5-1 to TRBJ1-2; D is possibly TRBD1 (6 bases). The CDR3 covers 13 residues. Germline CDR1 is SGHRS and CDR2 is YFSETQ. Trimming removed 0 bases from V and 6 bases from J, with 9 bases in between. The CDR3: CASSLANRDGYTF. The CDR3 coding sequence is TGCGCCAGCAGCTTGGCTAACAGGGATGGCTACACCTTC.

The J gene is TRBJ2-7, the V gene TRBV4-2; perhaps TRBD2 as D (5 bases). Germline values: CDR1 LGHNA, CDR2 YNFKEQ. V was clipped by 0 bases and J by 2 bases, with 11 bases between them. The CDR3 loop spans 15 amino acids. This chain's CDR3 is CASSQEVLGAYEQYF. The CDR3 nucleotides are TGTGCCAGCAGCCAAGAGGTCCTCGGGGCCTACGAGCAGTACTTC.

V is TRBV18 and J is TRBJ2-5; D is uncertain. There are 13 residues in the CDR3. Trimming pared 2 bases from V and 1 base from J, leaving 5 bases between. Germline V lookup: CDR1 KGHSH, CDR2 LQKENI. The CDR3 DNA reads TGTGCCAGCTCACCAGAGGCCCAAGAGACCCAGTACTTC. Encoded protein: CASSPEAQETQYF.

This clone was picked up a small number of times. This rearrangement joins TRBV19 to TRBJ2-3; unclear D gene. The CDR3 length is 18 residues. Trimming pared 1 base from V and 3 bases from J, leaving 20 bases between. Germline-derived CDR1 and CDR2 are LNHDA and SQIVND (reference sequence). The CDR3 sequence is CASSIASEYLNSTDTQYF. The CDR3 region has the DNA TGTGCCAGTAGTATAGCGTCAGAGTACCTCAACAGTACAGATACGCAGTATTTT.

The chain employs TRBV4-3 and TRBJ2-5, with D maybe TRBD2 (5 bases). CDR3 length: 13 amino acids. Germline CDR1 LGHNA, CDR2 YSLEER. Trimming left V 4 bases short and J 9 bases short, with 15 bases between. CDR3 sequence (DNA): TGCGCCAGCAGCCTTAGCCAGCTCGGGGCCCAGTACTTC. Translation: CASSLSQLGAQYF.

V gene TRBV7-9 combines with J gene TRBJ1-5; a weak D match, TRBD1 (6 bases). The length of the CDR3 is 14 residues. CDR1 is SEHNR, CDR2 FQNEAQ, per germline (reference sequence). The V and J ends lost 5 bases and 4 bases respectively, with 12 bases between them. The DNA of the CDR3 is TGTGCCAGCAGCCATGGCAGGGGAAATCAGCCCCAGCATTTT. Translation gives CASSHGRGNQPQHF.

V gene TRBV9 combines with J gene TRBJ1-5; a possible D gene is TRBD1 (6 bases). This CDR3 spans 15 amino acids. V lost 4 bases and J 0 bases, leaving 11 bases between the germline ends. Germline assignment: CDR1 SGDLS and CDR2 YYNGEE. CDR3 in DNA: TGTGCCAGCAGCTTAGGGGGGGATAGCAATCAGCCCCAGCATTTT. This encodes CASSLGGDSNQPQHF.

This clone was detected only a few times. The genes are TRBV5-1 and TRBJ1-1; a weak D match, TRBD1 (6 bases). CDR3 length: 14 amino acids. The V and J ends lost 2 bases and 3 bases respectively, with 11 bases between them. The V gene's germline CDR1 is SGHRS and CDR2 YFSETQ. For the CDR3, the DNA is TGCGCCAGCAGCTTCGTAGGGGGGGACACTGAAGCTTTCTTT. Translating it yields CASSFVGGDTEAFF.

The rearrangement uses TRBV19 and TRBJ2-3, with TRBD2 identical over 9 bases. CDR3 length equals 16 residues. Trimming removed 3 bases from V and 0 bases from J; junction bases left unmatched: 4. The germline CDR1 and CDR2 sequences are LNHDA and SQIVND (reference sequence). This chain's CDR3 is CASSIGRGGSTDTQYF. The CDR3 DNA is TGTGCCAGTAGTATCGGGCGGGGGGGAAGCACAGATACGCAGTATTTT.

The rearrangement uses TRBV7-3 and TRBJ2-3; the D gene is possibly TRBD2 (5 bases). Germline V CDR1 and CDR2: SGHTA, FQGTGA. V was trimmed by 5 bases and J by 10 bases, leaving 13 bases between them. The CDR3 runs 12 residues. CDR3 DNA sequence: TGTGCCAGCAGCCAACCCGGGGAAGCGCAGTATTTT. Translated: CASSQPGEAQYF.

J is TRBJ2-3 and V is TRBV6-1, with 9 positions matching TRBD1. The ends lost 3 bases at V and 2 bases at J; junction bases unmatched: 9. In germline, CDR1 is MNHNS, CDR2 SASEGT. The CDR3 is 17 amino acids. CDR3 sequence (DNA): TGTGCCAGCAGTGAGAATCTGGGGACAGGGATCACAGATACGCAGTATTTT. Translated: CASSENLGTGITDTQYF.

The count of this clone is one. The chain is built from TRBV5-1 and TRBJ2-7; 8 positions agree with TRBD1. Trimming cost V 6 bases and J 4 bases; bases outside gene matches: 9. This CDR3 is 14 amino acids long. In germline, CDR1 is SGHRS, CDR2 YFSETQ. The CDR3 sequence is CASTTGTGDYEQYF. CDR3 nucleotides: TGCGCCAGCACCACCGGGACAGGAGATTACGAGCAGTACTTC. Drawing the rest from reference TRBV5-1 and TRBJ2-7, the complete variable domain is KAGVTQTPRYLIKTRGQQVTLSCSPISGHRSVSWYQQTPGQGLQFLFEYFSETQRNKGNFPGRFSGRQFSNSRSEMNVSTLELGDSALYLCASTTGTGDYEQYFGPGTRLTVT.

This clone was seen once. The chain couples TRBV19 to TRBJ1-1; 8 bases are shared with TRBD1. This CDR3 region has 14 residues. J lost 6 bases, V lost 2 bases, and 5 bases had no gene match. Germline loops: CDR1 LNHDA, CDR2 SQIVND (reference sequence). DNA of the CDR3: TGTGCCAGTAGTATACAGGGGGCGAGAGCTGAAGCTTTCTTT. This encodes CASSIQGARAEAFF. Using reference TRBV19 and TRBJ1-1 for the parts outside the CDR3, the full variable domain is DGGITQSPKYLFRKEGQNVTLSCEQNLNHDAMYWYRQDPGQGLRLIYYSQIVNDFQKGDIAEGYSVSREKKESFPLTVTSAQKNPTAFYLCASSIQGARAEAFFGQGTRLTVV.

The V call is TRBV25-1, the J call TRBJ2-5, with 8 bases that match TRBD1. With the DNA end fitting TRBJ2-7 better, the J assignment may be wrong. The CDR3 sequence is 11 residues long. The germline V gene has CDR1 MGHDK and CDR2 SYGVNS. CDR3 nucleotide sequence: TGTGCCAGTGGACAGGGCGGCGAGCAGTACTTC. The encoded protein is CASGQGGEQYF.

This clone was recorded a few times. This rearrangement joins TRBV11-2 to TRBJ2-1; tentative D call: TRBD1 (6 bases). The germline CDR1 and CDR2 sequences are SGHAT and FQNNGV. CDR3 length: 14 residues. V shed 5 bases and J shed 4 bases, with 12 bases lying between them. CDR3 sequence: CASSPRTAYNEQFF. CDR3 nucleotides: TGTGCCAGCAGCCCTCGGACAGCATACAATGAGCAGTTCTTC.

V and J are TRBV29-1 and TRBJ1-6; 10 nucleotides line up with TRBD1. This CDR3 is built from 14 residues. Germline CDR1 and CDR2: SQVTM and ANQGSEA. The ends lost 5 bases at V and 8 bases at J; junction bases unmatched: 6. The CDR3 is CSVPGTGADSPLHF. The CDR3 nucleotides are TGCAGCGTTCCTGGGACAGGGGCCGATTCACCCCTCCACTTT.

This clone occurred a few times. The chain links TRBV2 to TRBJ1-4, with D possibly TRBD1 on 6 matching bases. CDR1 and CDR2 from the germline V gene are SNHLY and FYNNEI. The CDR3 has 14 amino acids. V was trimmed by 6 bases and J by 8 bases, leaving 16 bases between them. Here the CDR3 DNA reads TGTGCCAGCAGCTACACAGGGTCGGGAGAAAAACTGTTTTTT. This codes for CASSYTGSGEKLFF.

The CDR3 DNA follows: TGTGCCAGCAGCCCCGACAGGGTCGCAGATACGCAGTATTTT. This translates into CASSPDRVADTQYF. V and J are TRBV9 and TRBJ2-3; 7 nucleotides line up with TRBD1. The CDR3 sequence is 14 residues long. After removal of 4 bases from V and 4 bases from J, the junction contained 6 bases not matched to a gene. Germline V CDR1 and CDR2: SGDLS, YYNGEE.

The CDR3: CASSLGQVGETQYF. CDR3 DNA sequence: TGCGCCAGCAGCTTGGGACAGGTCGGCGAGACCCAGTACTTC. This rearrangement joins TRBV5-1 to TRBJ2-5; tentative D call: TRBD1 (6 bases). The CDR3 consists of 14 residues. Looked up from germline, CDR1 is SGHRS and CDR2 is YFSETQ. Between the trimmed V and J ends, which lost 0 bases and 5 bases, there was a span of 11 bases.

In this sample, this clone turned up a few times. The chain uses TRBV5-1 and TRBJ2-2, with TRBD1 matching 9 bases. The V gene's germline CDR1 is SGHRS and CDR2 YFSETQ. Trimming cost V 4 bases and J 4 bases; bases outside gene matches: 5. This CDR3 has 15 amino acids. The DNA for the CDR3 is TGCGCCAGCAGCGCACGGACAGGGGCCACCGGGGAGCTGTTTTTT. Translated: CASSARTGATGELFF.

The rearrangement links TRBV5-1 to TRBJ2-3; TRBD1 might be the D (6 bases). With 5 bases removed from V and 1 base from J, the gap between germline ends came to 11 bases. Per the germline V gene, CDR1 is SGHRS and CDR2 is YFSETQ. This CDR3 has 14 residues. The CDR3 region has the DNA TGCGCCAGCAGATTTGGGGGCGGCACAGATACGCAGTATTTT. Encoded protein: CASRFGGGTDTQYF.

This clone was seen once. The chain couples TRBV6-6 to TRBJ2-3; possibly TRBD1 for D (6 bases). The germline gives CDR1 MNHNY, CDR2 SVGAGI (reference sequence). Trimming pared 4 bases from V and 4 bases from J, leaving 15 bases between. The CDR3 sequence is 15 residues long. This CDR3 is CASSSRGRSADTQYF. The CDR3 DNA is TGTGCCAGCAGTTCCAGGGGTCGGAGTGCAGATACGCAGTATTTT.